The 32 T cell receptor beta chains below were found in one sample sequenced in a study of cytomegalovirus exposure and HLA in healthy donors. Assay used: immunoSEQ multiplex PCR; TCRdb lists only in-frame clones, some missing. The repertoire has 130,000 or so clones, roughly 89% of them found once; the top ten carry under 2%. Sample: PBMCs. The receptor set was obtained from a woman under 30 in good health and CMV-seronegative.

A remark on this clone: One junction end does not reproduce the germline sequence, and a read error may be involved. The V call is TRBV18, the J call TRBJ2-1, with TRBD2 identical over 11 bases. CDR1 is KGHSH and CDR2 is LQKENI in the germline V gene. CDR3 length: 19 amino acids. In nucleotides, the CDR3 is TGTGCCAGCTCCCCACGGAGGACTAGCGGGTTTAGCTCCTACAATGAGCAGTTCTTC. Amino acids: CASSPRRTSGFSSYNEQFF.

The chain couples TRBV28 to TRBJ2-7; 9 positions agree with TRBD1. The ends lost 6 bases at V and 7 bases at J; junction bases unmatched: 7. The CDR3 contains 13 residues. The germline V gene has CDR1 MDHEN and CDR2 SYDVKM. Here the CDR3 reads CASSRDRVQEQYF. The CDR3 nucleotides read TGTGCCAGCAGCCGGGACAGGGTTCAAGAGCAGTACTTC.

The chain couples TRBV23-1 to TRBJ1-5; no firm D call. TRBV23-1 is designated an ORF whose function remains uncertain. The CDR3 length is 13 residues. Trimming pared 4 bases from V and 10 bases from J, leaving 14 bases between. The CDR3 is CASSLSPSSPQHF. The DNA for the CDR3 is TGCGCCAGCAGTCTCTCCCCGTCTAGTCCCCAGCATTTT.

As concerns this clone: Other DNA sequences in this specimen translate into the identical CDR3. The chain joins TRBV25-1 to TRBJ2-7; 7 positions match TRBD1. V trimming: 4 bases; J trimming: 3 bases; junction bases outside the gene matches: 3. Germline V gene lookup returns CDR1 MGHDK and CDR2 SYGVNS. This CDR3 has 13 residues. The CDR3 region has the DNA TGTGCCAGCAGTGGCAGACAGGGCTACGAGCAGTACTTC. This translates into CASSGRQGYEQYF.

The J gene is TRBJ2-2, the V gene TRBV5-1, with 11 bases aligning to TRBD1. The germline V gene has CDR1 SGHRS and CDR2 YFSETQ. The CDR3 loop spans 16 amino acids. J gave up 4 bases and V 4 bases, and 6 bases lay outside the gene matches. CDR3 in DNA: TGCGCCAGCAGCCCCGGGACAGGGGGTTTCACCGGGGAGCTGTTTTTT. Protein product: CASSPGTGGFTGELFF.

The chain uses TRBV5-6 and TRBJ2-1; D might be TRBD1 (6 bases). Germline CDR1 reads SGHDT; CDR2 reads YYEEEE. There are 11 residues in the CDR3. Trimming pared 4 bases from V and 10 bases from J, leaving 9 bases between. DNA for the CDR3: TGTGCCAGCAGCGCACAGGGAGAGCAGTTCTTC. Its translation is CASSAQGEQFF.

The J gene is TRBJ2-7, the V gene TRBV11-2, with D perhaps TRBD2 (7 bases). Between the trimmed V and J ends, which lost 3 bases and 4 bases, there was a span of 16 bases. CDR1 and CDR2 from the germline V gene are SGHAT and FQNNGV. This CDR3 region has 15 residues. The CDR3 coding sequence is TGTGCCAGCAGCTTGAACGGGGGGCTTGGGTACGAGCAGTACTTC. Amino acid sequence: CASSLNGGLGYEQYF.

On this clone: This same CDR3 is encoded by further DNA sequences in the sample. The gene calls are TRBV2 and TRBJ2-3; possibly TRBD2 for D (5 bases). This CDR3 is built from 15 residues. Germline V gives CDR1 SNHLY, CDR2 FYNNEI. V lost 6 bases to trimming and J lost 0 bases, with 13 bases between them. Here the CDR3 DNA reads TGTGCCAGCAGAAGACTATACACTAGCACAGATACGCAGTATTTT. Protein: CASRRLYTSTDTQYF.

V usage is TRBV30 and J usage is TRBJ2-2; maybe TRBD1 (5 bases). CDR3 size: 15 residues. Trimming pared 3 bases from V and 2 bases from J, leaving 13 bases between. CDR1 is GTSNPN, CDR2 SVGIG, per germline (reference sequence). CDR3 region: CAWSGSRVNTGELFF. The DNA for the CDR3 is TGTGCCTGGAGCGGAAGCAGGGTTAACACCGGGGAGCTGTTTTTT.

The chain joins TRBV28 to TRBJ1-5; 8 nucleotides line up with TRBD1. The V gene's germline CDR1 is MDHEN and CDR2 SYDVKM. The CDR3 covers 15 residues. The ends lost 0 bases at V and 3 bases at J; junction bases unmatched: 1. CDR3 DNA sequence: TGTGCCAGCAGTTTATGGGACAGGGCCAATCAGCCCCAGCATTTT. Its protein product is CASSLWDRANQPQHF.

This clone was observed a handful of times. This chain uses TRBV2 with TRBJ1-5; unclear D gene. Germline V gives CDR1 SNHLY, CDR2 FYNNEI. Trimming pared 6 bases from V and 2 bases from J, leaving 11 bases between. This CDR3 region has 14 residues. The CDR3 bases are TGTGCCAGCAGGTTAGCGCCGGGCAATCAGCCCCAGCATTTT. As protein: CASRLAPGNQPQHF.

The chain uses TRBV13 and TRBJ1-1, with 7 nucleotides matching TRBD1. The trim removed 5 bases at V and 0 bases at J, leaving 9 bases unmatched. The CDR3 contains 16 residues. Germline V gene lookup returns CDR1 PRHDT and CDR2 FYEKMQ (reference sequence). CDR3 region: CASSLHRTGMNTEAFF. DNA for the CDR3: TGTGCCAGCAGCCTCCACCGGACAGGCATGAACACTGAAGCTTTCTTT.

The chain carries TRBV5-3 and TRBJ2-2, with 8 bases that match TRBD1. TRBV5-3 carries the ORF label, with uncertain function. V lost 6 bases to trimming and J lost 5 bases; unmatched junction nucleotides: 12. The CDR3 sequence is 16 residues long. In DNA, the CDR3 is TGTGCCAGAATCATTTCAGGGGGCGAGAGTACCGGGGAGCTGTTTTTT. Its protein product is CARIISGGESTGELFF.

The gene calls are TRBV10-1 and TRBJ2-1, with 7 bases fitting TRBD2. Germline lookup yields CDR1 WNHNN and CDR2 SYGVQD (reference sequence). This CDR3 spans 16 amino acids. Unmatched junction bases numbered 4, after V lost 0 bases and J lost 2 bases. The CDR3: CASSESESGTYNEQFF. The CDR3, as DNA: TGCGCCAGCAGTGAGTCGGAGAGCGGGACCTACAATGAGCAGTTCTTC.

This rearrangement joins TRBV28 to TRBJ2-3; 12 positions agree with TRBD2. V lost 5 bases and J lost 3; bases outside the gene matches: 3. Germline V gives CDR1 MDHEN, CDR2 SYDVKM. The CDR3 has 15 residues. The CDR3 loop is CASSGGTSGTDTQYF. The CDR3 nucleotides read TGTGCCAGCAGTGGCGGGACTAGCGGGACAGATACGCAGTATTTT.

The chain carries TRBV4-1 and TRBJ2-2, with 9 bases lining up with TRBD2. CDR3 length equals 18 residues. The V segment lost 6 bases and the J segment 5 bases; nucleotides outside the gene matches: 16. CDR1 MGHRA and CDR2 YSYEKL come from the germline V gene. CDR3 sequence reads: CASRYLTRGSGGTGELFF. The CDR3 DNA reads as TGCGCCAGCAGATACCTTACGCGTGGTAGCGGGGGAACCGGGGAGCTGTTTTTT.

The chain carries TRBV6-6 and TRBJ2-2, with D tentatively TRBD2 (6 bases). The germline V gene encodes CDR1 MNHNY and CDR2 SVGAGI (reference sequence). The germline V and J ends were trimmed by 5 bases and 1 base, with 8 bases remaining between them. The CDR3 spans 14 residues. CDR3 coding DNA: TGTGCCAGCAGTAGGGACTTGAACACCGGGGAGCTGTTTTTT. Amino acids: CASSRDLNTGELFF.

The rearrangement uses TRBV12-5 and TRBJ1-1; no reliable D call. V lost 0 bases, J lost 6 bases, and 5 bases lay in between. Germline CDR1 LGHNT, CDR2 FRNRAP. This CDR3 is 12 amino acids long. This chain's CDR3 is CASGLVRAEAFF. For the CDR3, the DNA is TGTGCTAGTGGTTTGGTAAGAGCTGAAGCTTTCTTT. The entire variable domain, with the rest obtained from reference TRBV12-5 and TRBJ1-1, is as follows: DARVTQTPRHKVTEMGQEVTMRCQPILGHNTVFWYRQTMMQGLELLAYFRNRAPLDDSGMPKDRFSAEMPDATLATLKIQPSEPRDSAVYFCASGLVRAEAFFGQGTRLTVV.

Here the CDR3 reads CASSGGQRNTEAFF. CDR3 DNA: TGTGCCAGCAGTGGAGGACAGAGGAACACTGAAGCTTTCTTT. The V and J genes are TRBV2 and TRBJ1-1, with a tentative D call TRBD1 (6 bases). The CDR3 length is 14 residues. Per germline, CDR1 SNHLY and CDR2 FYNNEI. Between the trimmed V and J ends, which lost 4 bases and 1 base, there was a span of 10 bases.

This chain connects TRBV6-5 to TRBJ1-2; D not resolved. CDR1 and CDR2 from the germline V gene are MNHEY and SVGAGI. This CDR3 is 12 amino acids long. V was cut by 2 bases and J by 5 bases, with 6 bases left in between. CDR3 sequence (DNA): TGTGCCAGCAGTTACGGGCCTTATGGCTACACCTTC. It is translated as CASSYGPYGYTF.

The gene calls are TRBV30 and TRBJ2-7, with a tentative D call TRBD2 (5 bases). Looked up from germline, CDR1 is GTSNPN and CDR2 is SVGIG (reference sequence). V shed 3 bases and J shed 3 bases, with 15 bases lying between them. The CDR3 totals 14 residues. The CDR3 loop is CAWRPSLAIYEQYF. In nucleotides, the CDR3 is TGTGCCTGGAGGCCGAGTCTAGCTATCTACGAGCAGTACTTC.

The chain uses TRBV7-2 and TRBJ2-1; 8 bases fit TRBD1. This CDR3 spans 16 amino acids. The V and J ends lost 7 bases and 2 bases, in that order; junction bases with no gene match: 10. Germline loops: CDR1 SGHTA, CDR2 FQGNSA. The CDR3 DNA follows: TGTGCCAGCAACCTGGGGGACAGGTCCACCTACAATGAGCAGTTCTTC. This sequence encodes CASNLGDRSTYNEQFF.

The CDR3 DNA sequence: TGTGCCAGCAGACCGACAGTAGCGGGAGGGCCGGGCGAGCAGTACTTC. It translates to CASRPTVAGGPGEQYF. The chain combines TRBV27 with TRBJ2-7; 11 bases line up with TRBD2. This CDR3 is 16 amino acids long. The germline V gene has CDR1 MNHEY and CDR2 SMNVEV (reference sequence). After removal of 6 bases from V and 6 bases from J, the junction contained 13 bases not matched to a gene.

V and J are TRBV5-1 and TRBJ2-3; D is perhaps TRBD2 (6 bases). The CDR3 covers 14 residues. V was trimmed by 4 bases and J by 4 bases, leaving 13 bases between them. The germline gives CDR1 SGHRS, CDR2 YFSETQ. DNA for the CDR3: TGCGCCAGCAGCGTGTCGGGGGTTGCAGATACGCAGTATTTT. It specifies CASSVSGVADTQYF. Looking up the rest from reference TRBV5-1 and TRBJ2-3 gives the full variable domain: KAGVTQTPRYLIKTRGQQVTLSCSPISGHRSVSWYQQTPGQGLQFLFEYFSETQRNKGNFPGRFSGRQFSNSRSEMNVSTLELGDSALYLCASSVSGVADTQYFGPGTRLTVL.

This clone has only one observation. The V call is TRBV6-5, the J call TRBJ2-1; TRBD2 matches at 9 bases. The CDR3 totals 12 residues. The germline CDR1 and CDR2 sequences are MNHEY and SVGAGI. V was pared by 6 bases and J by 6 bases, with 0 bases of the junction left unmatched. As DNA, the CDR3 is TGTGCCAGCAGGACTAGCGGCAATGAGCAGTTCTTC. Encoded protein: CASRTSGNEQFF.

The V gene is TRBV2, the J gene TRBJ1-4; 7 bases line up with TRBD1. CDR1 is SNHLY and CDR2 is FYNNEI in the germline V gene. J lost 9 bases, V lost 5 bases, and 6 bases had no gene match. There are 13 residues in the CDR3. DNA for the CDR3: TGTGCCAGCAGTACCGGGACAGCCAAAAAACTGTTTTTT. Residues: CASSTGTAKKLFF. The whole variable domain, filled in from reference TRBV2 and TRBJ1-4, reads EPEVTQTPSHQVTQMGQEVILRCVPISNHLYFYWYRQILGQKVEFLVSFYNNEISEKSEIFDDQFSVERPDGSNFTLKIRSTKLEDSAMYFCASSTGTAKKLFFGSGTQLSVL.

The chain combines TRBV28 with TRBJ1-6; 7 nucleotides agree with TRBD1. Looked up from germline, CDR1 is MDHEN and CDR2 is SYDVKM. The CDR3 runs 14 residues. J gave up 7 bases and V 7 bases, and 7 bases lay outside the gene matches. The CDR3 DNA follows: TGTGCCAGCAAGATGGGGACAGCAAATTCACCCCTCCACTTT. Translation gives CASKMGTANSPLHF.

The chain is built from TRBV9 and TRBJ2-7; TRBD2 aligns across 7 bases. J was trimmed by 5 bases and V by 0 bases; bases with no gene match: 11. Germline V gene data show CDR1 as SGDLS and CDR2 as YYNGEE. This CDR3 spans 16 amino acids. This chain's CDR3 is CASSVAGGGGWDEQYF. As DNA, the CDR3 is TGTGCCAGCAGCGTAGCTGGCGGGGGAGGTTGGGACGAGCAGTACTTC.

The chain carries TRBV27 and TRBJ2-7, with 14 nucleotides matching TRBD2. This CDR3 is built from 15 residues. The V gene end was trimmed by 4 bases and the J gene end by 6 bases; junction bases not matched to a gene: 5. Germline V lookup: CDR1 MNHEY, CDR2 SMNVEV (reference sequence). In nucleotides, the CDR3 is TGTGCCAGCAGTTCCGGGACTAGCGGGAGAGGCGAGCAGTACTTC. Residues: CASSSGTSGRGEQYF.

This chain connects TRBV28 to TRBJ1-1; no clear D gene. Germline loops: CDR1 MDHEN, CDR2 SYDVKM. The V and J ends lost 8 bases and 0 bases respectively, with 4 bases between them. The CDR3 has 11 residues. The CDR3 DNA follows: TGTGCCAGCTTTATGAACACTGAAGCTTTCTTT. Translation gives CASFMNTEAFF.

The V call is TRBV5-1, the J call TRBJ2-5; 12 bases fit TRBD1. J gave up 1 base and V 4 bases, and 14 bases lay outside the gene matches. Germline loops: CDR1 SGHRS, CDR2 YFSETQ. CDR3 size: 19 residues. The CDR3 spells CASSPRGVGGQGAQETQYF. The CDR3 DNA follows: TGCGCCAGCAGCCCACGAGGGGTAGGGGGACAGGGGGCCCAAGAGACCCAGTACTTC.

The chain employs TRBV7-2 and TRBJ2-7, with 7 bases lining up with TRBD2. Germline CDR1 SGHTA, CDR2 FQGNSA. Trimming took 2 bases from V and 1 from J; bases not matched to a gene: 5. CDR3 length equals 15 residues. The CDR3 sequence: CASSLKWDYSYEQYF. In nucleotides, the CDR3 is TGTGCCAGCAGCTTAAAATGGGACTATTCCTACGAGCAGTACTTC.